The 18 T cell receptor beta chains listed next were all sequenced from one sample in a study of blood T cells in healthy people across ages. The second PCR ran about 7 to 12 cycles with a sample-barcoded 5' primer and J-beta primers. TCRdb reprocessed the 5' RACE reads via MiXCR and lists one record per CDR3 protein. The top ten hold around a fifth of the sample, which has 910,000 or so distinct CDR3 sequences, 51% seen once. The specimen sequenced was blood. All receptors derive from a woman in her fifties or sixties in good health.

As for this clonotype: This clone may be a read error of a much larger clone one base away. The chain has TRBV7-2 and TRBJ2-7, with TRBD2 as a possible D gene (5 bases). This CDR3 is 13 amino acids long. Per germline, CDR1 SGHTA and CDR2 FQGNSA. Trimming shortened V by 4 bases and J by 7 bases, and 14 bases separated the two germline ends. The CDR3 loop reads CASSSLAYNEQYF. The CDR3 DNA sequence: TGTGCCAGCAGCTCGCTAGCCTACAATGAGCAGTACTTC.

CDR3 in DNA: TGTGCCAGCAGTTCATCATGGGCCGGCTACGAGCAGTACTTC. Encoded protein: CASSSSWAGYEQYF. The V call is TRBV28, the J call TRBJ2-7; D is unclear. CDR1 MDHEN and CDR2 SYDVKM come from the germline V gene. V lost 4 bases, J lost 3 bases, and 13 bases lay in between. The CDR3 runs 14 residues.

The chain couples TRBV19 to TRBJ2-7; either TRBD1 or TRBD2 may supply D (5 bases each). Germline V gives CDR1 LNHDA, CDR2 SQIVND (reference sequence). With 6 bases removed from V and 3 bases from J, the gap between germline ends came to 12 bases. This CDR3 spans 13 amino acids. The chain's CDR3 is CASSGDPRYEQYF. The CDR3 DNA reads TGTGCCAGTAGCGGGGACCCCCGCTACGAGCAGTACTTC.

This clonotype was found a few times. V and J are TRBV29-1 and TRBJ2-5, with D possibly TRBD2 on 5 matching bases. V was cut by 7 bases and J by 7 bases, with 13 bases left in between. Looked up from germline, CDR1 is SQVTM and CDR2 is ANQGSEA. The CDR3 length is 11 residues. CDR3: CSALEVGTQYF. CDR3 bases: TGCAGCGCCCTGGAGGTGGGGACCCAGTACTTC.

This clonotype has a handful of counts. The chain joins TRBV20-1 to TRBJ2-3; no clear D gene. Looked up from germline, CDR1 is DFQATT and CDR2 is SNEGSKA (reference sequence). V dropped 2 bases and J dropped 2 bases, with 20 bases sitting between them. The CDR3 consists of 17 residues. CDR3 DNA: TGCAGTGCTAGACCCCAAGAGCTAACGGGTTACACAGATACGCAGTATTTT. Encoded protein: CSARPQELTGYTDTQYF.

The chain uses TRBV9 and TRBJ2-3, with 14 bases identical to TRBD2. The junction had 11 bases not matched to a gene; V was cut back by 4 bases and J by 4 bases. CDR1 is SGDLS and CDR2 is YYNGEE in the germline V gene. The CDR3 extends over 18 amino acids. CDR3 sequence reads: CASSFSGTSGRAADTQYF. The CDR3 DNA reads TGTGCCAGCAGCTTTTCCGGGACTAGCGGGAGAGCCGCAGATACGCAGTATTTT.

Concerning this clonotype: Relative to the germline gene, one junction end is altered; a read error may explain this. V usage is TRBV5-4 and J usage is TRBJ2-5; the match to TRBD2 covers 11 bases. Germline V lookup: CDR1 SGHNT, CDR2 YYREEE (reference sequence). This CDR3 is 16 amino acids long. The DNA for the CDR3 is TGTGCCAGCAGCACAGCGACTAGCGGGAACCAAGAGACCCAGGACTTC. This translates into CASSTATSGNQETQDF.

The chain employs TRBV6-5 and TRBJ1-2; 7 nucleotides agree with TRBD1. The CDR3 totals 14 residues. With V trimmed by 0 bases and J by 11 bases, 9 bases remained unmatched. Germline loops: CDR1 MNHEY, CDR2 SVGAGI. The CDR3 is CASSYSEGDRAYTF. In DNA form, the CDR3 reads TGTGCCAGCAGTTACTCGGAAGGCGACAGGGCATACACCTTC.

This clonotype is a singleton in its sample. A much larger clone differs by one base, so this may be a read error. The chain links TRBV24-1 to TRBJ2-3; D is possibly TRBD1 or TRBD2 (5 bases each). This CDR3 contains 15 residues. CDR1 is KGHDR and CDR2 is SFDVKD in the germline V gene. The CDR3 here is CATNDPGTRTDTQYF. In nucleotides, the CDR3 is TGTGCCACCAATGATCCCGGGACCCGCACAGATACGCAGTATTTT.

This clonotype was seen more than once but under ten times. DNA of the CDR3: TGTGCCAGCAGCTTGGAGAGGACAGGTTATACTGGGACTAGCGGGACCCACTACGAGCAGTACTTC. This encodes CASSLERTGYTGTSGTHYEQYF. The chain couples TRBV5-4 to TRBJ2-7, with 13 bases that match TRBD2. J lost 3 bases, V lost 0 bases, and 21 bases had no gene match. The germline V gene encodes CDR1 SGHNT and CDR2 YYREEE (reference sequence). This CDR3 has 22 residues.

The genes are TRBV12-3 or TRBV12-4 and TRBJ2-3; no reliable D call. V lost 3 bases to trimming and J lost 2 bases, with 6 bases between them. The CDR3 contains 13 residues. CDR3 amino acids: CASSLYFTDTQYF. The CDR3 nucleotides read TGTGCCAGCAGTTTGTACTTCACAGATACGCAGTATTTT.

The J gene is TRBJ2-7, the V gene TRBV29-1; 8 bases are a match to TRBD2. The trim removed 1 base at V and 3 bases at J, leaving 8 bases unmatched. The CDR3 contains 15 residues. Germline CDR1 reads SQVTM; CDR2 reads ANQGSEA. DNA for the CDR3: TGCAGCGTTGAAGCCGGGACGGGAGGGGTCTACGAGCAGTACTTC. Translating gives CSVEAGTGGVYEQYF.

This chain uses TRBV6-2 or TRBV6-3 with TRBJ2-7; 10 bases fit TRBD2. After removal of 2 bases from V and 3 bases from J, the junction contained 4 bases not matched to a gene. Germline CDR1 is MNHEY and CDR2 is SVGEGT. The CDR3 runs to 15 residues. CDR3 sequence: CASSYALAGDYEQYF. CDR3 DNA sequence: TGTGCCAGCAGTTACGCGCTAGCGGGAGACTACGAGCAGTACTTC.

The CDR3 sequence: CASSAIAGASYEQYF. In nucleotides, the CDR3 is TGTGCCAGCAGTGCAATAGCGGGGGCCTCCTACGAGCAGTACTTC. The chain couples TRBV6-1 to TRBJ2-7; 9 bases map to TRBD2. This CDR3 spans 15 amino acids. V trimming: 4 bases; J trimming: 0 bases; junction bases outside the gene matches: 4. The germline V gene has CDR1 MNHNS and CDR2 SASEGT.

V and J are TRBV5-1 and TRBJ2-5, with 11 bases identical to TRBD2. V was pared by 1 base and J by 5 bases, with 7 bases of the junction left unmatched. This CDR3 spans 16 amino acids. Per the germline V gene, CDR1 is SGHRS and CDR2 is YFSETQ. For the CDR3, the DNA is TGCGCCAGCAGCTTGAGAACTAGCGGGAGTTCGGAGACCCAGTACTTC. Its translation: CASSLRTSGSSETQYF.

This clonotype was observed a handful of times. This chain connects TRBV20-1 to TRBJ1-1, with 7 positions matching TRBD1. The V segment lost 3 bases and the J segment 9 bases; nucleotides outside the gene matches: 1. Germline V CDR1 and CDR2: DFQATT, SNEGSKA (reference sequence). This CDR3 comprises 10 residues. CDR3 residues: CSARDRKAFF. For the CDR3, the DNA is TGCAGTGCTAGGGACAGGAAAGCTTTCTTT.

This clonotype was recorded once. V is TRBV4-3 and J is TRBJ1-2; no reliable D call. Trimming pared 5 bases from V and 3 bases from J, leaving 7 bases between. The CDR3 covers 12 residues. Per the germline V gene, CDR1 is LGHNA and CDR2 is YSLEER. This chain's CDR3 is CASSSVYYGYTF. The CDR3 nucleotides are TGCGCCAGCAGCTCAGTTTACTATGGCTACACCTTC.

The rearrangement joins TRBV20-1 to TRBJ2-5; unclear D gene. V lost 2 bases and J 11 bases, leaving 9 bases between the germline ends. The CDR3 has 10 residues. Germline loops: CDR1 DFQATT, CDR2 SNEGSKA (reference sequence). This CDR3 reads CSARSNEQYF. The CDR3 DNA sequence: TGCAGTGCTAGAAGCAATGAGCAGTACTTC.